Listed here are 19 T cell receptor beta chains from one sample, sequenced in a study of cytomegalovirus exposure and HLA in healthy donors. Primers: 60 Vbeta forward and 13 Jbeta reverse. Measured with immunoSEQ multiplex PCR; TCRdb has only the in-frame clones, and not every one. The repertoire has 100,000 to 150,000 clones, 65% to 80% of them found once; the top ten carry under 5%. The sequencing input was PBMCs. The receptor source for this set is a male donor in good health and CMV-seropositive.

The rearrangement uses TRBV5-5 and TRBJ2-1; 12 nucleotides line up with TRBD2. The V segment lost 2 bases and the J segment 5 bases; nucleotides outside the gene matches: 5. The CDR3 covers 16 residues. Germline V gene sequence: CDR1 SGHKS, CDR2 YYEKEE (reference sequence). CDR3 in amino acids: CASSFRTSGNHNEQFF. The DNA of the CDR3 is TGTGCCAGCAGCTTCAGGACTAGCGGGAACCACAATGAGCAGTTCTTC.

The chain uses TRBV5-6 and TRBJ1-2; TRBD1 matches 8 bases. CDR3 length: 13 amino acids. Germline-derived CDR1 and CDR2 are SGHDT and YYEEEE. Losses at the gene ends were 2 bases for V and 3 bases for J; bases not matched to a gene: 0. CDR3: CASSLQGDYGYTF. The CDR3 DNA reads TGTGCCAGCAGCTTACAGGGGGACTATGGCTACACCTTC.

The chain recombines TRBV11-2 with TRBJ2-1; tentative D call: TRBD1 (6 bases). Germline CDR1 and CDR2: SGHAT and FQNNGV. Trimming left V 5 bases short and J 7 bases short, with 12 bases between. This CDR3 has 13 amino acids. CDR3: CASSQVRGNEQFF. CDR3 nucleotide sequence: TGTGCCAGCAGCCAAGTTAGGGGGAATGAGCAGTTCTTC.

Remarks on this clone: Sequence at one end of the junction differs from germline and may be a read error. The rearrangement links TRBV7-9 to TRBJ1-1; the D is unclear. Germline V gene data show CDR1 as SEHNR and CDR2 as FQNEAQ (reference sequence). This CDR3 has 12 residues. The CDR3 region has the DNA TGTTCCAGCAGCTTCGGGGTCACTGAAGCTTTCTTT. It codes for CSSSFGVTEAFF.

CDR3 sequence: CASSSGALAGVLNEQFF. The CDR3 nucleotides read TGTGCCAGCAGCTCCGGGGCCCTAGCGGGAGTTCTTAATGAGCAGTTCTTC. The chain is built from TRBV7-9 and TRBJ2-1; 10 bases are a match to TRBD2. Germline lookup yields CDR1 SEHNR and CDR2 FQNEAQ (reference sequence). The CDR3 totals 17 residues. Trimming at V came to 4 bases and at J to 7 bases, leaving 13 bases not matched to a gene.

The chain links TRBV25-1 to TRBJ1-1; 10 positions agree with TRBD1. Germline V gene lookup returns CDR1 MGHDK and CDR2 SYGVNS. This CDR3 is 16 amino acids long. V shed 8 bases, J shed 5 bases, and the junction held 14 bases outside the gene matches. CDR3 sequence reads: CASYPGQGRSGTEAFF. The CDR3 DNA follows: TGTGCCAGCTATCCGGGACAGGGGCGATCGGGGACTGAAGCTTTCTTT.

The CDR3 region has the DNA TGTGCCAGCAGCTCACCGACAGGTGAAGCTTTCTTT. Encoded protein: CASSSPTGEAFF. This chain links TRBV11-2 with TRBJ1-1, with D possibly matching TRBD1 (6 bases). The V end lost 4 bases, the J end lost 7 bases, and 10 bases lay between the germline ends. Germline CDR1 is SGHAT and CDR2 is FQNNGV. The CDR3 totals 12 residues.

J is TRBJ1-2 and V is TRBV30, with D maybe TRBD1 (6 bases). The CDR3 runs to 16 residues. V dropped 8 bases and J dropped 3 bases, with 25 bases sitting between them. The V gene's germline CDR1 is GTSNPN and CDR2 SVGIG (reference sequence). The CDR3, as DNA: TGTGCCCGCGACTCGACAGGATCAACCCCCTACTATGGCTACACCTTC. Its translation is CARDSTGSTPYYGYTF.

This clone was seen just once. The DNA of the CDR3 is TGTGCCAGCAGCTCAACAGGGGGCGCCTACAATGAGCAGTTCTTC. It specifies CASSSTGGAYNEQFF. V and J are TRBV28 and TRBJ2-1; 9 nucleotides line up with TRBD1. The V gene end was trimmed by 6 bases and the J gene end by 2 bases; junction bases not matched to a gene: 5. CDR1 is MDHEN, CDR2 SYDVKM, per germline. The CDR3 has 15 residues.

The chain recombines TRBV27 with TRBJ2-3; 10 positions agree with TRBD2. The CDR3 sequence is 17 residues long. In germline, CDR1 is MNHEY, CDR2 SMNVEV (reference sequence). V was clipped by 2 bases and J by 3 bases; unmatched bases: 8. DNA for the CDR3: TGTGCCAGCAGTTTAAAGCTAGCGGGGGAATTGACAGATACGCAGTATTTT. It is translated as CASSLKLAGELTDTQYF.

The J gene is TRBJ2-3, the V gene TRBV6-1, with 8 positions matching TRBD2. Germline V gene data show CDR1 as MNHNS and CDR2 as SASEGT. CDR3 length: 15 amino acids. V trimming: 2 bases; J trimming: 2 bases; junction bases outside the gene matches: 3. For the CDR3, the DNA is TGTGCCAGCAGTGAAACTAGCGGCCCCACAGATACGCAGTATTTT. Its protein is CASSETSGPTDTQYF.

This clone was found a few times. The CDR3 reads CASSSRLAGNTGELFF. For the CDR3, the DNA is TGTGCCAGCAGCTCCCGACTAGCGGGGAACACCGGGGAGCTGTTTTTT. V and J are TRBV7-6 and TRBJ2-2; 10 bases are a match to TRBD2. V trimming: 4 bases; J trimming: 1 base; junction bases outside the gene matches: 3. The CDR3 contains 16 residues. Germline V gene lookup returns CDR1 SGHVS and CDR2 FNYEAQ.

The chain links TRBV7-9 to TRBJ2-1; TRBD2 is a possible D gene (5 bases). Trimming took 5 bases from V and 6 from J, leaving 14 bases between them. Germline values: CDR1 SEHNR, CDR2 FQNEAQ (reference sequence). The CDR3 extends over 14 amino acids. Written as DNA, the CDR3 is TGTGCCAGCAGCATGGACTTATCCAGCAATGAGCAGTTCTTC. This translates into CASSMDLSSNEQFF.

In its sample, this clone was seen a few times. This chain links TRBV21-1 with TRBJ2-3; TRBD2 was called by the table and not checked on the DNA. TRBV21-1 represents a pseudogene. The CDR3 sequence is 24 residues long. The CDR3 DNA reads as TGTGCCAGCAGCAAAGTCTGCCGCAAAGGGGGATTGACTAGCGGGGCGACAAACACAGATACGCAGTATTTT. The encoded protein is CASSKVCRKGGLTSGATNTDTQYF.

The chain joins TRBV9 to TRBJ1-2, with no clear D. Looked up from germline, CDR1 is SGDLS and CDR2 is YYNGEE. The CDR3 runs 14 residues. Trimming stripped 0 bases from V and 0 bases from J, with 6 bases between. In nucleotides, the CDR3 is TGTGCCAGCAGCGTAGATCGTACTAACTATGGCTACACCTTC. This encodes CASSVDRTNYGYTF.

CDR3 in DNA: TGTGCCAGCAGTTATTCCGGGACAGGGACCTACGAGCAGTACTTC. This encodes CASSYSGTGTYEQYF. The V and J genes are TRBV6-5 and TRBJ2-7, with TRBD1 matching over 9 bases. Trimming removed 3 bases from V and 2 bases from J; junction bases left unmatched: 5. Looked up from germline, CDR1 is MNHEY and CDR2 is SVGAGI. The CDR3 consists of 15 residues.

This chain links TRBV28 with TRBJ1-5, with a tentative D call TRBD1 (6 bases). V was trimmed by 7 bases and J by 1 base, leaving 14 bases between them. The CDR3 runs to 15 residues. Germline V gives CDR1 MDHEN, CDR2 SYDVKM. The CDR3 spells CASTMQDRSNQPQHF. The DNA for the CDR3 is TGTGCCAGCACCATGCAGGACAGAAGCAATCAGCCCCAGCATTTT.

The rearrangement joins TRBV7-2 to TRBJ2-1, with TRBD2 identical over 10 bases. Germline V lookup: CDR1 SGHTA, CDR2 FQGNSA. CDR3 length: 16 residues. After removal of 5 bases from V and 0 bases from J, the junction contained 4 bases not matched to a gene. The CDR3 loop is CASSGSGGSSYNEQFF. The CDR3 coding sequence is TGTGCCAGCAGCGGTAGCGGGGGGAGCTCCTACAATGAGCAGTTCTTC.

The rearrangement uses TRBV5-1 and TRBJ1-4; 8 bases are shared with TRBD1. Germline loops: CDR1 SGHRS, CDR2 YFSETQ. This CDR3 has 13 residues. J lost 7 bases, V lost 4 bases, and 3 bases had no gene match. In nucleotides, the CDR3 is TGCGCCAGCAGCCTCGGGACAGGTGAAAAACTGTTTTTT. This codes for CASSLGTGEKLFF.